These 18 T cell receptor beta chains came from one sample sequenced in a study of blood T cell repertoires in COVID-19. Some clones are missing from TCRdb's copy, which holds only in-frame ones; the method was immunoSEQ multiplex PCR. Of fewer than 100,000 clones in the sample, roughly 85% are singletons; the top ten hold 3.8%. Sequenced material: peripheral blood. The receptors come from a man between 60 and 75 years old with acute or convalescent COVID-19.

The chain links TRBV27 to TRBJ2-2, with 11 bases that match TRBD2. Losses at the gene ends were 4 bases for V and 0 bases for J; bases not matched to a gene: 7. This CDR3 is 18 amino acids long. CDR1 and CDR2 (germline): MNHEY, SMNVEV (reference sequence). Here the CDR3 DNA reads TGTGCCAGCAGTTGGTCCGGGACTAGCGGCTCGAACACCGGGGAGCTGTTTTTT. It translates to CASSWSGTSGSNTGELFF.

The chain links TRBV14 to TRBJ2-7; D perhaps matches TRBD2 (5 bases). The germline V and J ends were trimmed by 0 bases and 6 bases, with 18 bases remaining between them. CDR1 SGHDN and CDR2 FVKESK come from the germline V gene. The CDR3 length is 16 residues. The CDR3 is CASSQDNPGVGSEQYF. Written as DNA, the CDR3 is TGTGCCAGCAGCCAAGACAACCCCGGGGTCGGGTCCGAGCAGTACTTC.

The gene calls are TRBV9 and TRBJ2-1, with 10 bases fitting TRBD2. Germline CDR1 SGDLS, CDR2 YYNGEE. This CDR3 comprises 15 residues. Trimming took 3 bases from V and 4 from J; bases not matched to a gene: 4. The DNA of the CDR3 is TGTGCCAGCAGCGCCAGACTAGCGGGTTACAATGAGCAGTTCTTC. It codes for CASSARLAGYNEQFF.

The chain has TRBV10-3 and TRBJ1-3; D is perhaps TRBD1 (5 bases). Trimming took 6 bases from V and 0 from J, leaving 15 bases between them. Germline V gives CDR1 ENHRY, CDR2 SYGVKD. The CDR3 is 16 amino acids. In DNA form, the CDR3 reads TGTGCCATCAGCCTACCGGGGGTAGGCTCTGGAAACACCATATATTTT. Translation: CAISLPGVGSGNTIYF.

The rearrangement links TRBV7-9 to TRBJ1-6; 7 positions agree with TRBD1. The CDR3 runs 14 residues. Germline V gene lookup returns CDR1 SEHNR and CDR2 FQNEAQ (reference sequence). The junction had 5 bases not matched to a gene; V was cut back by 5 bases and J by 7 bases. The DNA for the CDR3 is TGTGCCAGCAGCCTGGGACAGCAAAATTCACCCCTCCACTTT. Protein: CASSLGQQNSPLHF.

By share, this clone ranks as medium-sized. The gene calls are TRBV19 and TRBJ1-2; D uncertain. This CDR3 spans 13 amino acids. V was cut by 2 bases and J by 7 bases, with 11 bases left in between. CDR1 is LNHDA and CDR2 is SQIVND in the germline V gene (reference sequence). The chain's CDR3 is CASSIRGATGYTF. The DNA for the CDR3 is TGTGCCAGTAGTATACGGGGAGCTACTGGCTACACCTTC. The variable domain in full, completed from reference TRBV19 and TRBJ1-2, reads DGGITQSPKYLFRKEGQNVTLSCEQNLNHDAMYWYRQDPGQGLRLIYYSQIVNDFQKGDIAEGYSVSREKKESFPLTVTSAQKNPTAFYLCASSIRGATGYTFGSGTRLTVV.

The chain links TRBV11-2 to TRBJ2-5; 10 positions agree with TRBD1. The germline V gene encodes CDR1 SGHAT and CDR2 FQNNGV. V dropped 8 bases and J dropped 3; count of bases not matched to a gene: 9. The CDR3 has 15 residues. As DNA, the CDR3 is TGTGCCAGCGGGAGGGACAGGGGTTTCGAAGAGACCCAGTACTTC. Translated: CASGRDRGFEETQYF.

The gene calls are TRBV5-8 and TRBJ1-1, with a tentative D call TRBD1 (6 bases). V lost 0 bases, J lost 1 base, and 13 bases lay in between. The germline CDR1 and CDR2 sequences are SGHTS and YDEGEE. The CDR3 runs to 16 residues. CDR3 in DNA: TGTGCCAGCAGCTTGGATCTGGGGGCGAAGAACACTGAAGCTTTCTTT. Translated, it gives CASSLDLGAKNTEAFF.

The rearrangement links TRBV21-1 to TRBJ2-1; the D call in the table, TRBD2, was not verified against the DNA. TRBV21-1 is a pseudogene. The CDR3 has 14 residues. As DNA, the CDR3 is TGTGCCAGCAGCAAAGACGGTTCGAGCAATGAGCAGTTCTTC. Translated: CASSKDGSSNEQFF.

V usage is TRBV11-2 and J usage is TRBJ2-5; D is unresolved. CDR1 is SGHAT, CDR2 FQNNGV, per germline. V lost 2 bases and J 5 bases, leaving 12 bases between the germline ends. The CDR3 is 14 amino acids. CDR3 region: CASSLLTLRETQYF. The CDR3 nucleotides are TGTGCCAGCAGCTTATTGACTCTACGCGAGACCCAGTACTTC.

The chain employs TRBV7-9 and TRBJ1-2, with TRBD1 as a possible D gene (6 bases). The CDR3 runs 14 residues. V dropped 1 base and J dropped 5 bases, with 11 bases sitting between them. Looked up from germline, CDR1 is SEHNR and CDR2 is FQNEAQ (reference sequence). CDR3 DNA: TGTGCCAGCAGCTTAGATCTCAGGGGATATGGCTACACCTTC. Its protein product is CASSLDLRGYGYTF.

The chain recombines TRBV2 with TRBJ2-1, with D possibly TRBD1 on 5 matching bases. CDR1 is SNHLY and CDR2 is FYNNEI in the germline V gene. The ends were cut back, 7 bases at V and 8 bases at J, with 15 bases in the middle. This CDR3 has 13 residues. CDR3 in amino acids: CASNPGLKDEQFF. The CDR3 DNA reads as TGTGCCAGCAATCCAGGGCTTAAGGATGAGCAGTTCTTC.

The chain has TRBV19 and TRBJ1-5; 7 nucleotides match TRBD1. The CDR3 has 14 amino acids. J was trimmed by 2 bases and V by 6 bases; bases with no gene match: 4. Per germline, CDR1 LNHDA and CDR2 SQIVND (reference sequence). The CDR3, as DNA: TGTGCCAGTAGCCGAACAGGGGGCAATCAGCCCCAGCATTTT. This encodes CASSRTGGNQPQHF. Full variable domain (outside the CDR3, taken from reference TRBV19 and TRBJ1-5): DGGITQSPKYLFRKEGQNVTLSCEQNLNHDAMYWYRQDPGQGLRLIYYSQIVNDFQKGDIAEGYSVSREKKESFPLTVTSAQKNPTAFYLCASSRTGGNQPQHFGDGTRLSIL.

This clone was counted a single time. The rearrangement links TRBV7-2 to TRBJ1-4, with TRBD1 matching over 7 bases. Per the germline V gene, CDR1 is SGHTA and CDR2 is FQGNSA. CDR3 length equals 15 residues. The V segment lost 5 bases and the J segment 0 bases; nucleotides outside the gene matches: 3. CDR3 loop: CASSRQGATNEKLFF. The CDR3 nucleotides read TGTGCCAGCAGCAGACAGGGTGCAACTAATGAAAAACTGTTTTTT.

This chain links TRBV19 with TRBJ1-5; D is unresolved. Germline CDR1 is LNHDA and CDR2 is SQIVND (reference sequence). The CDR3 loop spans 13 amino acids. The ends were cut back, 6 bases at V and 3 bases at J, with 9 bases in the middle. CDR3 amino acids: CASRGVINQPQHF. In nucleotides, the CDR3 is TGTGCCAGTAGGGGAGTAATCAATCAGCCCCAGCATTTT.

The V call is TRBV19, the J call TRBJ2-5; 8 bases fit TRBD2. Germline V gene lookup returns CDR1 LNHDA and CDR2 SQIVND (reference sequence). The CDR3 runs to 15 residues. V lost 3 bases and J lost 5; bases outside the gene matches: 8. The CDR3, as DNA: TGTGCCAGTAGTATTACGAGCGGGAGATGGGAGACCCAGTACTTC. Its protein product is CASSITSGRWETQYF. Supplemented by reference TRBV19 and TRBJ2-5, the full variable domain reads DGGITQSPKYLFRKEGQNVTLSCEQNLNHDAMYWYRQDPGQGLRLIYYSQIVNDFQKGDIAEGYSVSREKKESFPLTVTSAQKNPTAFYLCASSITSGRWETQYFGPGTRLLVL.

V usage is TRBV19 and J usage is TRBJ1-1, with D possibly being TRBD1 (6 bases). Trimming left V 7 bases short and J 0 bases short, with 9 bases between. Germline V gene data show CDR1 as LNHDA and CDR2 as SQIVND (reference sequence). The CDR3 has 13 residues. The CDR3 DNA follows: TGTGCCAGTAAGACAGGAATGAACACTGAAGCTTTCTTT. It yields the protein CASKTGMNTEAFF.

This chain connects TRBV27 to TRBJ2-7, with 7 positions matching TRBD2. CDR1 and CDR2 (germline): MNHEY, SMNVEV (reference sequence). J was trimmed by 1 base and V by 4 bases; bases with no gene match: 1. The CDR3 consists of 13 residues. CDR3 protein: CASSWGGSYEQYF. CDR3 coding DNA: TGTGCCAGCAGTTGGGGGGGGTCCTACGAGCAGTACTTC.